These T cell receptor beta chains were read from a single sample in a study of blood T cell repertoires in COVID-19. Profiled with immunoSEQ multiplex PCR; TCRdb holds only in-frame clones, not every one. The sample includes roughly 120,000 clones, 85% to 90% of them seen just once. The sequenced sample consisted of peripheral blood. Receptors were obtained from a woman aged 45-59 years with active or convalescent COVID-19. Each CDR3 is given with its conserved first and last residue. D genes are given only for firm matches. Size values are once, few and many counts, or a class for expanded clones, and some rows have none.

D gene | J gene | V gene | clone size | CDR3 protein | CDR3 DNA
NA | TRBJ1-5 | TRBV10-3 | NA | CAISELAGSNQPQHF | TGTGCCATCAGTGAGTTGGCAGGGAGCAATCAGCCCCAGCATTTT
NA | TRBJ1-6 | TRBV5-1 | NA | CASSPSSYNSPLHF | TGCGCCAGCAGCCCGAGCTCCTATAATTCACCCCTCCACTTT
TRBD2 | TRBJ2-1 | TRBV10-1 | many | CASSEGAGENEQFF | TGCGCCAGCAGTGAAGGGGCGGGAGAGAATGAGCAGTTCTTC
NA | TRBJ2-5 | TRBV28 | NA | CASKYSPRETQYF | TGTGCCAGCAAGTACAGCCCTCGGGAGACCCAGTACTTC
TRBD1 | TRBJ2-2 | TRBV18 | NA | CASSPQGAGELFF | TGTGCCAGCTCACCCCAGGGGGCCGGGGAGCTGTTTTTT
NA | TRBJ1-4 | TRBV6-6 | once | CASSSDMAPKLFF | TGTGCCAGCAGTTCCGACATGGCTCCAAAACTGTTTTTT
NA | TRBJ2-3 | TRBV2 | NA | CASDKKFGGGTDTQYF | TGTGCCAGCGACAAAAAATTCGGGGGAGGCACAGATACGCAGTATTTT
TRBD2 | TRBJ2-1 | TRBV5-4 | NA | CASSLGVAGGYNEQFF | TGTGCCAGCAGCTTGGGGGTAGCGGGAGGTTACAATGAGCAGTTCTTC
NA | TRBJ2-1 | TRBV7-6 | NA | CASSLVVSSYNEQFF | TGTGCCAGCAGCTTAGTGGTGAGCTCCTACAATGAGCAGTTCTTC
TRBD1 | TRBJ1-1 | TRBV14 | NA | CASSHQGVNTEAFF | TGTGCCAGCAGCCACCAGGGGGTGAACACTGAAGCTTTCTTT
NA | TRBJ2-7 | TRBV13 | NA | CASRRGLSYEQYF | TGTGCCAGCAGGCGGGGGCTGTCCTACGAGCAGTACTTC
NA | TRBJ2-1 | TRBV7-9 | NA | CASSTPLHNEQFF | TGTGCCAGCAGCACCCCGCTACACAATGAGCAGTTCTTC
NA | TRBJ1-1 | TRBV18 | NA | CASSPSSGNTEAFF | TGTGCCAGCTCACCATCCTCAGGTAACACTGAAGCTTTCTTT
NA | TRBJ1-1 | TRBV3-1/TRBV3-2 | NA | CASSQASRTAFMNTEAFF | TGTGCCAGCAGCCAAGCTTCCCGGACAGCCTTCATGAACACTGAAGCTTTCTTT
NA | TRBJ1-6 | TRBV9 | NA | CASSPSGGSKDNSPLHF | TGTGCCAGCAGCCCTTCGGGGGGCAGTAAGGATAATTCACCCCTCCACTTT
TRBD2 | TRBJ2-1 | TRBV7-3 | NA | CASSPGTSTTDEQFF | TGTGCCAGCAGCCCCGGGACTAGCACCACGGATGAGCAGTTCTTC
NA | TRBJ1-2 | TRBV19 | NA | CASSISSTANYGYTF | TGTGCCAGTAGTATCTCCTCGACAGCGAACTATGGCTACACCTTC
NA | TRBJ1-1 | TRBV3-1/TRBV3-2 | NA | CASSQEEATAFF | TGTGCCAGCAGCCAAGAAGAGGCAACGGCTTTCTTT
NA | TRBJ1-1 | TRBV18 | NA | CASSPQLNTEAFF | TGTGCCAGCTCACCACAACTTAACACTGAAGCTTTCTTT
TRBD2 | TRBJ2-3 | TRBV7-2 | NA | CASSLASLAGADTQYF | TGTGCCAGCAGCTTAGCGTCCCTAGCGGGAGCAGATACGCAGTATTTT
NA | TRBJ2-1 | TRBV5-1 | NA | CASSLVSNSYNEQFF | TGCGCCAGCAGCTTGGTTTCTAATTCGTACAATGAGCAGTTCTTC
NA | TRBJ2-3 | TRBV5-4 | NA | CASSLPLSDTQYF | TGTGCCAGCAGCTTGCCACTTTCAGATACGCAGTATTTT
TRBD2 | TRBJ2-7 | TRBV2 | NA | CASSQLGLAGGPEQYF | TGTGCCAGCAGTCAACTCGGACTAGCGGGAGGGCCCGAGCAGTACTTC
TRBD2 | TRBJ2-5 | TRBV27 | NA | CASSLGRGAETQYF | TGTGCCAGCAGTTTGGGGAGGGGCGCCGAGACCCAGTACTTC
NA | TRBJ2-4 | TRBV6-5 | NA | CAIQPGVKNIQYF | TGTGCCATCCAACCGGGGGTTAAAAACATTCAGTACTTC
NA | TRBJ2-1 | TRBV6-2/TRBV6-3 | NA | CASSYSSSVPEQFF | TGTGCCAGCAGTTACTCGAGCTCTGTCCCCGAGCAGTTCTTC
NA | TRBJ2-2 | TRBV10-3 | NA | CAISAYGTRNTGELFF | TGTGCCATCAGTGCGTACGGGACTCGGAACACCGGGGAGCTGTTTTTT
NA | TRBJ1-2 | TRBV28 | NA | CASLRRDYGYTF | TGTGCCAGCCTCCGGCGGGACTATGGCTACACCTTC